Listed below are T cell receptor beta chains from one sample, sequenced in a study of T cell repertoires in cytomegalovirus infection. TCRdb fed the reads into MiXCR, producing one record per CDR3 protein. The sample records roughly 150,000 distinct CDR3 sequences, less than 25% being singletons. Sequencing was done on a sample of PBMCs. These receptors originate from a human donor in good health (CMV status not recorded). Some clones in this sample may be carry-over from other donors' samples. Each CDR3 is given with its conserved first and last residue. Fields, in order: V gene, D gene, J gene, clone size, CDR3 protein, CDR3 DNA. The D gene is left open where the match is weak. Expanded clones are given a class, and other clones once, few, many or no size at all.

v_gene: TRBV20-1; d_gene: -; j_gene: TRBJ2-5; abundance: many; CDR3aa: CSARTADQETQYF; CDR3nt: TGCAGTGCTAGGACAGCGGATCAAGAGACCCAGTACTTC
v_gene: TRBV28; d_gene: TRBD1; j_gene: TRBJ1-4; abundance: few; CDR3aa: CASRSGTVNEKLFF; CDR3nt: TGTGCCAGCAGATCCGGGACAGTGAATGAAAAACTGTTTTTT
v_gene: TRBV20-1; d_gene: -; j_gene: TRBJ2-3; abundance: many; CDR3aa: CSASAVDTQYF; CDR3nt: TGCAGTGCTAGCGCTGTAGATACGCAGTATTTT
v_gene: TRBV27; d_gene: TRBD2; j_gene: TRBJ2-3; abundance: few; CDR3aa: CASSLAKTSGATDTQYF; CDR3nt: TGTGCCAGCAGTTTAGCGAAGACTAGCGGGGCTACAGATACGCAGTATTTT
v_gene: TRBV14; d_gene: -; j_gene: TRBJ1-1; abundance: few; CDR3aa: CASSQIGGGLTEAFF; CDR3nt: TGTGCCAGCAGCCAAATCGGGGGAGGATTGACTGAAGCTTTCTTT
v_gene: TRBV6-6; d_gene: -; j_gene: TRBJ1-5; abundance: -; CDR3aa: CASSFRGQLPNQPQHF; CDR3nt: TGTGCCAGCAGTTTCCGGGGACAACTTCCTAATCAGCCCCAGCATTTT
v_gene: TRBV7-9; d_gene: TRBD1; j_gene: TRBJ1-1; abundance: -; CDR3aa: CASSLTGGRAEAFF; CDR3nt: TGTGCCAGCAGCTTGACAGGGGGCAGGGCTGAAGCTTTCTTT
v_gene: TRBV18; d_gene: TRBD1; j_gene: TRBJ2-5; abundance: few; CDR3aa: CASSPLPTRGRETQYF; CDR3nt: TGTGCCAGCTCACCTCTACCGACCAGGGGGCGAGAGACCCAGTACTTC
v_gene: TRBV4-3; d_gene: -; j_gene: TRBJ2-3; abundance: -; CDR3aa: CASSQGVSLAADTQYF; CDR3nt: TGCGCCAGCAGCCAAGGTGTTTCGCTAGCTGCTGATACGCAGTATTTT
v_gene: TRBV7-8; d_gene: -; j_gene: TRBJ2-3; abundance: many; CDR3aa: CASSSGTFGTDTQYF; CDR3nt: TGTGCCAGCAGCTCCGGGACTTTTGGCACAGATACGCAGTATTTT
v_gene: TRBV11-2; d_gene: -; j_gene: TRBJ2-1; abundance: -; CDR3aa: CASSPRRDGSNEQFF; CDR3nt: TGTGCCAGCAGCCCTCGGCGGGACGGTAGCAATGAGCAGTTCTTC
v_gene: TRBV7-9; d_gene: TRBD2; j_gene: TRBJ2-1; abundance: few; CDR3aa: CASSLGGGGSSYNEQFF; CDR3nt: TGTGCCAGCAGCCTTGGAGGCGGGGGAAGCTCCTACAATGAGCAGTTCTTC
v_gene: TRBV29-1; d_gene: -; j_gene: TRBJ2-3; abundance: -; CDR3aa: CSDDTQYF; CDR3nt: TGCAGCGACGATACGCAGTATTTT
v_gene: TRBV9; d_gene: -; j_gene: TRBJ1-2; abundance: -; CDR3aa: CASSGPYGYTF; CDR3nt: TGTGCCAGCAGCGGGCCCTATGGCTACACCTTC
v_gene: TRBV28; d_gene: TRBD1; j_gene: TRBJ1-2; abundance: -; CDR3aa: CATGTGRAGRGYTF; CDR3nt: TGTGCCACCGGGACAGGCCGTGCTGGTCGCGGCTACACCTTC
v_gene: TRBV7-2; d_gene: -; j_gene: TRBJ2-2; abundance: many; CDR3aa: CASSSYTGELFF; CDR3nt: TGTGCCAGCAGCTCTTACACCGGGGAGCTGTTTTTT
v_gene: TRBV6-2/TRBV6-3; d_gene: -; j_gene: TRBJ2-7; abundance: many; CDR3aa: CASTSLAGPYLSYEQYF; CDR3nt: TGTGCCAGCACCTCCCTGGCAGGGCCCTACCTCTCCTACGAGCAGTACTTC
v_gene: TRBV10-3; d_gene: -; j_gene: TRBJ2-5; abundance: -; CDR3aa: CAISEGPQETQYF; CDR3nt: TGTGCCATCAGTGAGGGCCCACAAGAGACCCAGTACTTC
v_gene: TRBV7-2; d_gene: -; j_gene: TRBJ2-1; abundance: many; CDR3aa: CASSPRAGAEQFF; CDR3nt: TGTGCCAGCAGCCCCCGAGCCGGAGCCGAGCAGTTCTTC
v_gene: TRBV20-1; d_gene: TRBD2; j_gene: TRBJ2-3; abundance: many; CDR3aa: CSAKRGGPTDTQYF; CDR3nt: TGCAGTGCTAAGCGGGGGGGCCCCACAGATACGCAGTATTTT
v_gene: TRBV5-6; d_gene: -; j_gene: TRBJ1-1; abundance: -; CDR3aa: CASSFSEAEAFF; CDR3nt: TGTGCCAGCAGCTTTTCTGAGGCTGAAGCTTTCTTT
v_gene: TRBV7-8; d_gene: TRBD1; j_gene: TRBJ1-3; abundance: -; CDR3aa: CASSLELTGAAGNTIYF; CDR3nt: TGTGCCAGCAGCTTAGAACTTACAGGGGCGGCTGGAAACACCATATATTTT
v_gene: TRBV18; d_gene: -; j_gene: TRBJ1-1; abundance: few; CDR3aa: CASQKSGSEAFF; CDR3nt: TGTGCCAGCCAAAAGAGCGGGTCTGAAGCTTTCTTT
v_gene: TRBV7-8; d_gene: TRBD2; j_gene: TRBJ2-5; abundance: many; CDR3aa: CASSPRIRLAEETQYF; CDR3nt: TGTGCCAGCAGCCCTAGGATTCGACTAGCGGAAGAGACCCAGTACTTC
v_gene: TRBV7-2; d_gene: -; j_gene: TRBJ2-3; abundance: many; CDR3aa: CASSPTLTAQYF; CDR3nt: TGTGCCAGCAGCCCCACCCTGACAGCGCAGTATTTT